The present TCR beta chain was sequenced within a study of blood T cell repertoires in COVID-19. At the level of the study: Collection of acute and convalescent COVID-19 samples took place in the United States, Italy and Spain. T cells, B-cell-depleted T cells, or PBMCs supplied cDNA or gDNA.

The CDR3 consists of 15 residues. V dropped 5 bases and J dropped 0 bases, with 8 bases sitting between them. The V gene's germline CDR1 is LNHDA and CDR2 SQIVND (reference sequence). Per the original data handling: Nucleated cell number was recorded as an estimate derived from reference gene primer amplification. Assay used: immunoSEQ multiplex PCR; TCRdb lists only in-frame clones, some missing. V and J calls and clone size are given by that table; D and trimming were obtained from the DNA. The sample shows 250,000 to 300,000 clones, around four fifths of them seen only once. The TCR sequence derives from a man in his 60s who had recovered from COVID-19. Sequenced material: peripheral blood. The chain employs TRBV19 and TRBJ2-6; D remains ambiguous. As DNA, the CDR3 is TGTGCCAGTAGTGCACAAAGCTCTGGGGCCAACGTCCTGACTTTC. Its protein is CASSAQSSGANVLTF.